Following are 22 T cell receptor beta chains from one sample sequenced in a study of cytomegalovirus exposure and HLA in healthy donors. Profiling relied on immunoSEQ multiplex PCR, and the TCRdb table lists in-frame clones only, not all of them. The table lists roughly 280,000 clones, 65% to 90% of them singletons. Input material: PBMCs. These receptors came from a woman between 18 and 29 years old in good health and CMV-seronegative.

V is TRBV6-5 and J is TRBJ2-2, with D possibly TRBD2 on 5 matching bases. CDR3 size: 13 residues. Trimming cost V 2 bases and J 13 bases, with 14 bases left between them. Germline V gene data show CDR1 as MNHEY and CDR2 as SVGAGI. The CDR3 protein is CASSYAKTRGLFF. DNA for the CDR3: TGTGCCAGCAGTTACGCCAAAACCCGGGGGCTGTTTTTT.

This rearrangement joins TRBV19 to TRBJ2-2, with D perhaps TRBD2 (5 bases). The CDR3 has 16 amino acids. The germline gives CDR1 LNHDA, CDR2 SQIVND (reference sequence). V was shortened by 1 base and J by 4 bases, with 13 bases between the two germline ends. CDR3 amino acids: CASSIGWRRVTGELFF. CDR3 coding DNA: TGTGCCAGTAGTATAGGGTGGAGGCGGGTCACCGGGGAGCTGTTTTTT.

The chain uses TRBV11-2 and TRBJ2-2; D might be TRBD2 (5 bases). This CDR3 spans 16 amino acids. Germline lookup yields CDR1 SGHAT and CDR2 FQNNGV. V dropped 5 bases and J dropped 6 bases, with 19 bases sitting between them. The DNA for the CDR3 is TGTGCCAGCAGCCCAGTGTACAGCGGTTATTCCGGGGAGCTGTTTTTT. This gives the protein CASSPVYSGYSGELFF.

This sequence joins TRBV28 and TRBJ1-6, with 8 bases fitting TRBD1. V shed 6 bases, J shed 14 bases, and the junction held 15 bases outside the gene matches. This CDR3 is 15 amino acids long. Germline loops: CDR1 MDHEN, CDR2 SYDVKM. CDR3 nucleotides: TGTGCCAGCAGCCCATGGGGCAGGGGGCAGATAACCCTCCACTTT. Protein product: CASSPWGRGQITLHF.

The rearrangement uses TRBV7-6 and TRBJ1-4; D is undetermined. Trimming cost V 3 bases and J 8 bases, with 10 bases left between them. This CDR3 is built from 13 residues. Looked up from germline, CDR1 is SGHVS and CDR2 is FNYEAQ. The CDR3 protein is CASSFLVAEKLFF. The CDR3 DNA is TGTGCCAGCAGCTTCTTGGTGGCCGAAAAACTGTTTTTT.

V and J are TRBV5-1 and TRBJ1-1, with 9 bases matching TRBD1. Looked up from germline, CDR1 is SGHRS and CDR2 is YFSETQ. The CDR3 has 15 amino acids. Trimming removed 3 bases from V and 8 bases from J; junction bases left unmatched: 11. Here the CDR3 reads CASSSPGQGRKEAFF. The CDR3 DNA reads TGCGCCAGCAGCTCTCCGGGACAGGGACGGAAAGAAGCTTTCTTT.

This sequence joins TRBV30 and TRBJ1-4, with D perhaps TRBD1 (5 bases). V was pared by 2 bases and J by 4 bases, with 8 bases between. The CDR3 is made up of 13 amino acids. Looked up from germline, CDR1 is GTSNPN and CDR2 is SVGIG (reference sequence). The CDR3 loop is CAWSRQGNEKLFF. CDR3 nucleotides: TGTGCCTGGAGTCGGCAGGGTAATGAAAAACTGTTTTTT.

The chain employs TRBV2 and TRBJ2-2, with 12 bases fitting TRBD2. Trimming at V came to 7 bases and at J to 4 bases, leaving 4 bases not matched to a gene. CDR3 length equals 15 residues. CDR1 and CDR2 (germline): SNHLY, FYNNEI. The CDR3 nucleotides are TGTGCCAGCACCGGACTAGCGGGGCCCACCGGGGAGCTGTTTTTT. This encodes CASTGLAGPTGELFF.

The chain carries TRBV7-9 and TRBJ1-1; no clear D. The CDR3 covers 13 residues. V was shortened by 2 bases and J by 8 bases, with 12 bases between the two germline ends. The V gene's germline CDR1 is SEHNR and CDR2 FQNEAQ (reference sequence). The CDR3 protein is CASSLNGFTEAFF. CDR3 in DNA: TGTGCCAGCAGCTTAAACGGGTTCACCGAAGCTTTCTTT.

The DNA of the CDR3 is TGCGCCAGCAGTGAAGTGGGAGGAACCCTCGAGCAGTACTTC. Encoded protein: CASSEVGGTLEQYF. This chain connects TRBV10-2 to TRBJ2-7; tentatively, D is TRBD2 (6 bases). This CDR3 contains 14 residues. Trimming shortened V by 3 bases and J by 6 bases, and 15 bases separated the two germline ends. In germline, CDR1 is WSHSY, CDR2 SAAADI.

In DNA, the CDR3 is TGCGCCAGCAGCTTAACCGGGACAGCGAACACCGGGGAGCTGTTTTTT. Its translation: CASSLTGTANTGELFF. The V and J genes are TRBV5-1 and TRBJ2-2; 7 bases fit TRBD1. Per the germline V gene, CDR1 is SGHRS and CDR2 is YFSETQ. This CDR3 spans 16 amino acids. V gave up 2 bases and J gave up 0 bases; unmatched junction bases: 4.

The chain carries TRBV6-1 and TRBJ2-7; D might be TRBD1 (5 bases). V was cut by 2 bases and J by 0 bases, with 8 bases left in between. Germline V lookup: CDR1 MNHNS, CDR2 SASEGT. This CDR3 is built from 14 residues. The DNA for the CDR3 is TGTGCCAGCAGTGAACTGGGGCTCTCCTACGAGCAGTACTTC. As protein: CASSELGLSYEQYF.

The chain's CDR3 is CASSFKQGNTQYF. As DNA, the CDR3 is TGCGCCAGCAGCTTTAAACAGGGGAATACGCAGTATTTT. The chain is built from TRBV5-1 and TRBJ2-3, with 7 bases identical to TRBD1. J gave up 7 bases and V 2 bases, and 4 bases lay outside the gene matches. The CDR3 is made up of 13 amino acids. CDR1 and CDR2 from the germline V gene are SGHRS and YFSETQ.

This chain uses TRBV4-3 with TRBJ2-5; TRBD1 matches at 7 bases. The V gene end was trimmed by 1 base and the J gene end by 2 bases; junction bases not matched to a gene: 4. Germline CDR1 is LGHNA and CDR2 is YSLEER. The CDR3 sequence is 15 residues long. The CDR3 here is CASSQGRDRQETQYF. The CDR3 nucleotides are TGCGCCAGCAGCCAAGGTCGGGACAGACAAGAGACCCAGTACTTC.

The V and J genes are TRBV5-1 and TRBJ2-7; 8 bases fit TRBD2. This CDR3 region has 15 residues. V shed 0 bases, J shed 4 bases, and the junction held 6 bases outside the gene matches. Germline CDR1 is SGHRS and CDR2 is YFSETQ. CDR3 sequence: CASSLGTSSNYEQYF. Here the CDR3 DNA reads TGCGCCAGCAGCTTGGGGACTAGCTCAAATTACGAGCAGTACTTC. The whole variable domain, remainder taken from reference TRBV5-1 and TRBJ2-7, is KAGVTQTPRYLIKTRGQQVTLSCSPISGHRSVSWYQQTPGQGLQFLFEYFSETQRNKGNFPGRFSGRQFSNSRSEMNVSTLELGDSALYLCASSLGTSSNYEQYFGPGTRLTVT.

This chain links TRBV7-9 with TRBJ1-2; D call uncertain. This CDR3 comprises 13 residues. Germline CDR1 SEHNR, CDR2 FQNEAQ (reference sequence). Deletions cut 2 bases from V and 5 bases from J, with 9 bases between. CDR3 in amino acids: CASSLQSGYGYTF. CDR3 nucleotides: TGTGCCAGCAGCTTACAGTCCGGGTATGGCTACACCTTC.

The chain is built from TRBV5-1 and TRBJ2-3; TRBD2 matches 14 bases. V dropped 0 bases and J dropped 5; count of bases not matched to a gene: 8. The CDR3 sequence is 18 residues long. CDR1 and CDR2 from the germline V gene are SGHRS and YFSETQ. The CDR3 nucleotides read TGCGCCAGCAGCTTGGACTCGACTAGCGGGAGGGCCTTAGATACGCAGTATTTT. Protein product: CASSLDSTSGRALDTQYF.

V and J are TRBV29-1 and TRBJ1-1, with D possibly TRBD1 on 5 matching bases. CDR3 size: 13 residues. V lost 5 bases to trimming and J lost 3 bases, with 13 bases between them. CDR1 and CDR2 from the germline V gene are SQVTM and ANQGSEA. DNA of the CDR3: TGCAGCGTTCGGACAATTCGGGACACTGAAGCTTTCTTT. Its translation: CSVRTIRDTEAFF.

The V and J genes are TRBV9 and TRBJ2-3; D is perhaps TRBD2 (5 bases). CDR1 and CDR2 (germline): SGDLS, YYNGEE. V was trimmed by 1 base and J by 3 bases, leaving 9 bases between them. This CDR3 has 14 residues. The CDR3, as DNA: TGTGCCAGCAGCGTACCAGGCGGGACAGATACGCAGTATTTT. Amino acids: CASSVPGGTDTQYF.

This clone was picked up a small number of times. This chain links TRBV7-8 with TRBJ1-2; D uncertain. Trimming removed 5 bases at V and 5 bases at J, with 18 bases between. The CDR3 loop spans 15 amino acids. Germline CDR1 is SGHVS and CDR2 is FQNEAQ. CDR3 region: CASSPRVLGPYGYTF. CDR3 coding DNA: TGTGCCAGCAGCCCCCGGGTCCTAGGTCCTTATGGCTACACCTTC.

This clone came up a few times. This rearrangement joins TRBV19 to TRBJ1-5; TRBD1 aligns across 10 bases. CDR1 and CDR2 (germline): LNHDA, SQIVND (reference sequence). V lost 5 bases and J lost 0; bases outside the gene matches: 1. This CDR3 spans 15 amino acids. In DNA form, the CDR3 reads TGTGCCAGTAGTGGACAGGGGGATAGCAATCAGCCCCAGCATTTT. This gives the protein CASSGQGDSNQPQHF.

The chain uses TRBV4-1 and TRBJ2-7; D remains ambiguous. Trimming took off 1 base at V and 3 bases at J, with 7 bases between the two ends. The CDR3 loop spans 13 amino acids. The germline gives CDR1 MGHRA, CDR2 YSYEKL. The chain's CDR3 is CASSQAGDYEQYF. The CDR3 DNA sequence: TGCGCCAGCAGCCAAGCTGGAGACTACGAGCAGTACTTC.